The 9 T cell receptor beta chains below all came from one sample that was sequenced in a study of CD8+CD57+ T cells in acquired aplastic anemia. Their target antigens are unknown. The template for TCR beta VDJ and CDR3 sequence profiling was genomic DNA. MiXCR, run by TCRdb on the reads, gives a single entry per CDR3 protein. The data hold roughly 16,000 distinct CDR3 sequences, with around two fifths observed a single time. Study-level points and caveats: Patients carried CD8+CD57+ cells that were less diverse than their total CD4+ and CD8+ pools.

CD8+CD57+ cell expansion had been shown by flow cytometry in patients chosen for sequencing. Sequenced: CD8+CD57+ T cells sorted from PBMCs. Subset here: bead-enriched CD8+CD57+ effector memory T cells from SAA patients. The receptors shown here come from a human donor with aplastic anemia.

This clonotype came up a few times. J is TRBJ1-6 and V is TRBV2, with TRBD1 matching over 7 bases. Germline lookup yields CDR1 SNHLY and CDR2 FYNNEI. Trimming removed 6 bases from V and 8 bases from J; junction bases left unmatched: 7. The CDR3 has 14 residues. The CDR3: CASRETGRDSPLHF. The CDR3 bases are TGTGCCAGCAGGGAGACAGGGAGGGATTCACCCCTCCACTTT.

This clonotype was counted a single time. The chain is built from TRBV20-1 and TRBJ2-3, with D possibly being TRBD2 (6 bases). CDR1 and CDR2 from the germline V gene are DFQATT and SNEGSKA (reference sequence). The CDR3 is 21 amino acids. The germline V and J ends were trimmed by 0 bases and 2 bases, with 30 bases remaining between them. In DNA, the CDR3 is TGCAGTGCTAGAGATACTGCGCCCGGGACCGTTGTAGCGGCGTACACAGATACGCAGTATTTT. This translates into CSARDTAPGTVVAAYTDTQYF.

This clonotype occurred many times. The chain combines TRBV20-1 with TRBJ1-2; D remains unclear. CDR3 size: 13 residues. Looked up from germline, CDR1 is DFQATT and CDR2 is SNEGSKA (reference sequence). V gave up 3 bases and J gave up 0 bases, with 8 bases separating them. CDR3 sequence (DNA): TGCAGTGCTAGGGGTGGGACTAACTATGGCTACACCTTC. Translated: CSARGGTNYGYTF.

This clonotype was observed at least ten times. V and J are TRBV29-1 and TRBJ2-5, with a weak D call TRBD1 (5 bases). The V gene lost 2 bases and the J gene lost 5 bases, with 15 bases spanning the gap. The CDR3 covers 14 residues. Germline CDR1 and CDR2: SQVTM and ANQGSEA. The CDR3 DNA follows: TGCAGCGTTGAATATTCCAGGGTTCGGGAGACCCAGTACTTC. It codes for CSVEYSRVRETQYF. The full variable domain, in which reference TRBV29-1 and TRBJ2-5 provide the parts outside the CDR3, is SAVISQKPSRDICQRGTSLTIQCQVDSQVTMMFWYRQQPGQSLTLIATANQGSEATYESGFVIDKFPISRPNLTFSTLTVSNMSPEDSSIYLCSVEYSRVRETQYFGPGTRLLVL.

The V and J genes are TRBV7-9 and TRBJ2-1; D ambiguous. Per the germline V gene, CDR1 is SEHNR and CDR2 is FQNEAQ (reference sequence). V was cut by 7 bases and J by 1 base, with 14 bases left in between. This CDR3 is 15 amino acids long. CDR3 coding DNA: TGTGCCAGCACCCAGCGAGCGACATCCTACAATGAGCAGTTCTTC. Its translation: CASTQRATSYNEQFF.

V gene TRBV9 combines with J gene TRBJ2-5; perhaps TRBD1 as D (6 bases). Trimming cost V 5 bases and J 4 bases, with 18 bases left between them. The CDR3 covers 15 residues. Germline V gives CDR1 SGDLS, CDR2 YYNGEE. CDR3: CASSPSGHPGETQYF. CDR3 sequence (DNA): TGTGCCAGCAGTCCCTCGGGACACCCAGGAGAGACCCAGTACTTC.

Comment on this clonotype: A read error may account for a junction end that differs from germline. The V call is TRBV7-7, the J call TRBJ2-5, with 8 bases lining up with TRBD2. The germline CDR1 and CDR2 sequences are SSHAT and FNYEAQ (reference sequence). The CDR3 sequence is 13 residues long. CDR3 DNA: TGTGCTAGCAGCTTAGCGGGGATGGAGACCCAGTACTTC. This sequence encodes CASSLAGMETQYF.

This chain links TRBV5-1 with TRBJ2-1; 8 bases are shared with TRBD2. The CDR3 has 14 amino acids. From germline, CDR1 is SGHRS and CDR2 YFSETQ. The V segment lost 2 bases and the J segment 5 bases; nucleotides outside the gene matches: 3. CDR3 DNA sequence: TGCGCCAGCAGCTTAGCGGGGGACCACAATGAGCAGTTCTTC. Amino acids: CASSLAGDHNEQFF.

This clonotype was recorded only once. J is TRBJ2-7 and V is TRBV6-1; TRBD2 aligns across 8 bases. V lost 0 bases, J lost 2 bases, and 3 bases stayed unmatched. The length of the CDR3 is 15 residues. Germline V CDR1 and CDR2: MNHNS, SASEGT. The CDR3 is CASSEALAGPYEQYF. CDR3 bases: TGTGCCAGCAGTGAAGCGCTAGCGGGCCCCTACGAGCAGTACTTC.